One sample yielded the 20 T cell receptor beta chains listed below, sequenced in a study of shared clonotypes between healthy human individuals. Sequenced by immunoSEQ multiplex PCR; TCRdb stores in-frame clones only, minus some. The table lists about 2.1 million clones, approximately 92% of them singletons. Terminally differentiated effector memory CD45RA+ cells were excluded from the naive CD8 cells, which were CD45RO-negative and positively selected for CCR7. Material: naive CD8+ T cells from PBMCs. These receptors were collected from a man aged 18 to 29 in good health. Some clones in this sample may be carry-over from other donors' samples.

J is TRBJ2-7 and V is TRBV28; 7 bases align to TRBD2. The CDR3 is 14 amino acids. The J segment lost 3 bases and the V segment lost 3 bases, leaving 5 bases of the junction unmatched. The germline V gene encodes CDR1 MDHEN and CDR2 SYDVKM. The CDR3 region has the DNA TGTGCCAGCAGTTTCCCCGGGAGGATCTACGAGCAGTACTTC. It encodes CASSFPGRIYEQYF.

With regard to this clone: Additional DNA sequences in this sample encode the identical CDR3. The V and J genes are TRBV27 and TRBJ2-1; D might be TRBD2 (6 bases). With 6 bases removed from V and 2 bases from J, the gap between germline ends came to 17 bases. Germline CDR1 reads MNHEY; CDR2 reads SMNVEV (reference sequence). The CDR3 runs 16 residues. CDR3 sequence: CASSPSSGETYNEQFF. CDR3 coding DNA: TGTGCCAGCAGCCCCTCCTCGGGAGAAACCTACAATGAGCAGTTCTTC.

The genes are TRBV27 and TRBJ2-7; 13 bases line up with TRBD2. The germline V gene encodes CDR1 MNHEY and CDR2 SMNVEV (reference sequence). The CDR3 has 15 amino acids. V shed 6 bases, J shed 5 bases, and the junction held 7 bases outside the gene matches. CDR3 DNA: TGTGCCAGCAGAGGACTAGCGGGAGTTCGCGACGAGCAGTACTTC. Translating gives CASRGLAGVRDEQYF.

The chain joins TRBV28 to TRBJ2-5; D call uncertain. The CDR3 is 15 amino acids. Per germline, CDR1 MDHEN and CDR2 SYDVKM. V was trimmed by 6 bases and J by 2 bases, leaving 16 bases between them. CDR3 sequence: CASSQYKGGQETQYF. CDR3 DNA sequence: TGTGCCAGCAGCCAGTATAAGGGTGGGCAAGAGACCCAGTACTTC.

V gene TRBV6-5 combines with J gene TRBJ2-3; D is perhaps TRBD2 (6 bases). Germline CDR1 reads MNHEY; CDR2 reads SVGAGI. Trimming shortened V by 2 bases and J by 1 base, and 13 bases separated the two germline ends. The CDR3 has 16 residues. CDR3 coding DNA: TGTGCCAGCAGTTACGATCCAGCGGGCCGCACAGATACGCAGTATTTT. It translates to CASSYDPAGRTDTQYF.

To note about this clone: The same CDR3 also results from other DNA sequences found in this sample. The rearrangement uses TRBV7-9 and TRBJ2-7; 8 bases line up with TRBD1. Germline loops: CDR1 SEHNR, CDR2 FQNEAQ (reference sequence). CDR3 length equals 13 residues. V shed 5 bases and J 1 base; nucleotides not matched to a gene: 1. CDR3 sequence (DNA): TGTGCCAGCAGCGACAGGGGTTCCTACGAGCAGTACTTC. This encodes CASSDRGSYEQYF.

The chain combines TRBV18 with TRBJ2-1, with TRBD1 identical over 11 bases. V trimming: 6 bases; J trimming: 1 base; junction bases outside the gene matches: 8. From germline, CDR1 is KGHSH and CDR2 LQKENI. The CDR3 has 17 residues. The CDR3 DNA is TGTGCCAGCTCCTTAATCGGGACAGGGGGTTCCTACAATGAGCAGTTCTTC. Translated: CASSLIGTGGSYNEQFF. The full variable domain, rest sourced from reference TRBV18 and TRBJ2-1, is NAGVMQNPRHLVRRRGQEARLRCSPMKGHSHVYWYRQLPEEGLKFMVYLQKENIIDESGMPKERFSAEFPKEGPSILRIQQVVRGDSAAYFCASSLIGTGGSYNEQFFGPGTRLTVL.

V usage is TRBV27 and J usage is TRBJ2-3; tentatively, D is TRBD2 (6 bases). Trimming took 6 bases from V and 3 from J, leaving 22 bases between them. Looked up from germline, CDR1 is MNHEY and CDR2 is SMNVEV (reference sequence). The CDR3 is made up of 17 amino acids. This chain's CDR3 is CASSQRRGDPLTDTQYF. In DNA form, the CDR3 reads TGTGCCAGCAGCCAACGCCGCGGGGACCCTCTTACAGATACGCAGTATTTT.

The count of this clone is one. This chain links TRBV7-2 with TRBJ1-2; 7 bases match TRBD1. Germline trimming cut 1 base from V and 6 bases from J; bases unmatched to any gene: 8. The CDR3 runs 15 residues. Germline CDR1 SGHTA, CDR2 FQGNSA. The CDR3 sequence is CASSLVFRGQDGYTF. The CDR3 DNA follows: TGTGCCAGCAGCTTAGTTTTTAGGGGGCAGGATGGCTACACCTTC.

The chain recombines TRBV7-9 with TRBJ2-1; D remains ambiguous. CDR1 SEHNR and CDR2 FQNEAQ come from the germline V gene (reference sequence). Trimming removed 3 bases at V and 5 bases at J, with 8 bases between. CDR3 length: 13 residues. CDR3 in DNA: TGTGCCAGCAGCTTTGGGTGGGACAATGAGCAGTTCTTC. Its protein is CASSFGWDNEQFF. Full variable domain (missing parts from reference TRBV7-9 and TRBJ2-1): DTGVSQNPRHKITKRGQNVTFRCDPISEHNRLYWYRQTLGQGPEFLTYFQNEAQLEKSRLLSDRFSAERPKGSFSTLEIQRTEQGDSAMYLCASSFGWDNEQFFGPGTRLTVL.

This chain connects TRBV28 to TRBJ2-7; a weak D match, TRBD2 (6 bases). The germline CDR1 and CDR2 sequences are MDHEN and SYDVKM. This CDR3 is 14 amino acids long. V was clipped by 7 bases and J by 4 bases, with 17 bases between them. The CDR3 DNA follows: TGTGCCAGCAAAATTCAGGGTGGGGGGTACGAGCAGTACTTC. Encoded protein: CASKIQGGGYEQYF.

About this clone itself: Other DNA sequences from this sample encode an identical CDR3 as well. The genes are TRBV18 and TRBJ2-7; 8 positions match TRBD1. This CDR3 comprises 16 residues. The V gene end was trimmed by 3 bases and the J gene end by 2 bases; junction bases not matched to a gene: 9. The germline V gene has CDR1 KGHSH and CDR2 LQKENI. Here the CDR3 DNA reads TGTGCCAGCTCACCCCCTCCGGGACAGGCTACCTACGAGCAGTACTTC. It translates to CASSPPPGQATYEQYF.

The chain uses TRBV29-1 and TRBJ2-6, with D uncertain. Germline V gene lookup returns CDR1 SQVTM and CDR2 ANQGSEA. V gave up 6 bases and J gave up 1 base, with 7 bases separating them. The CDR3 extends over 13 amino acids. Here the CDR3 DNA reads TGCAGCGTCACCTTATCTGGGGCCAACGTCCTGACTTTC. It specifies CSVTLSGANVLTF.

CDR3 in amino acids: CAISESQQGGEAFF. The CDR3 bases are TGTGCCATCAGTGAGTCACAACAGGGGGGTGAAGCTTTCTTT. V and J are TRBV10-3 and TRBJ1-1; 8 bases line up with TRBD1. V dropped 0 bases and J dropped 7; count of bases not matched to a gene: 4. The V gene's germline CDR1 is ENHRY and CDR2 SYGVKD. The CDR3 spans 14 residues.

The chain is built from TRBV5-6 and TRBJ1-5; a weak D match, TRBD1 (6 bases). This CDR3 has 15 residues. Trimming took off 0 bases at V and 3 bases at J, with 10 bases between the two ends. Germline V CDR1 and CDR2: SGHDT, YYEEEE. In DNA form, the CDR3 reads TGTGCCAGCAGCTTGGACAGGGACCCCAATCAGCCCCAGCATTTT. Its translation is CASSLDRDPNQPQHF.

This chain uses TRBV27 with TRBJ2-2; unclear D gene. The CDR3 runs to 13 residues. Per the germline V gene, CDR1 is MNHEY and CDR2 is SMNVEV (reference sequence). V lost 2 bases and J lost 5, with 6 bases in between. The CDR3 DNA reads TGTGCCAGCAGTTTAATGGCGACCGGGGAGCTGTTTTTT. Its translation: CASSLMATGELFF.

The CDR3 DNA follows: TGTGCCAGCAGTGACCCGACAGGGGGTCTCCACTATAGCAATCAGCCCCAGCATTTT. Translating it yields CASSDPTGGLHYSNQPQHF. The chain has TRBV6-1 and TRBJ1-5; 9 positions agree with TRBD1. CDR1 and CDR2 from the germline V gene are MNHNS and SASEGT. V trimming: 3 bases; J trimming: 0 bases; junction bases outside the gene matches: 12. The CDR3 runs to 19 residues.

The J gene is TRBJ1-1, the V gene TRBV29-1, with D tentatively TRBD1 (6 bases). Germline-derived CDR1 and CDR2 are SQVTM and ANQGSEA. V gave up 5 bases and J gave up 4 bases, with 17 bases separating them. The CDR3 is made up of 14 amino acids. The CDR3 here is CSVLLGHDSTEAFF. CDR3 in DNA: TGCAGCGTTTTACTGGGACATGACTCCACTGAAGCTTTCTTT.

A single count supports this clone. Other DNA sequences of this sample code for an identical CDR3. V usage is TRBV28 and J usage is TRBJ2-7; tentative D call: TRBD2 (5 bases). Germline CDR1 is MDHEN and CDR2 is SYDVKM. The germline V and J ends were trimmed by 3 bases and 3 bases, with 12 bases remaining between them. The CDR3 has 14 amino acids. CDR3: CASSLPGLIYEQYF. The CDR3 coding sequence is TGTGCCAGCAGTTTGCCAGGACTGATCTACGAGCAGTACTTC. Full variable domain (rest looked up from reference TRBV28 and TRBJ2-7): DVKVTQSSRYLVKRTGEKVFLECVQDMDHENMFWYRQDPGLGLRLIYFSYDVKMKEKGDIPEGYSVSREKKERFSLILESASTNQTSMYLCASSLPGLIYEQYFGPGTRLTVT.

V gene TRBV27 combines with J gene TRBJ1-5; D possibly corresponds to TRBD1 (5 bases). Trimming cost V 5 bases and J 9 bases, with 20 bases left between them. The CDR3 is made up of 15 amino acids. Germline-derived CDR1 and CDR2 are MNHEY and SMNVEV (reference sequence). Written as DNA, the CDR3 is TGTGCCAGCAGTCAAGGGGACCCATCGCGAGGGCCCCAGCATTTT. Translation gives CASSQGDPSRGPQHF.